These 18 T cell receptor beta chains share one sample of origin, sequenced in a study of cytomegalovirus exposure and HLA in healthy donors (dated by TCRdb to the late 2010s). Library preparation used the immunoSEQ multiplex PCR assay. Drawn from immuneACCESS, this table holds only the in-frame rearrangements with V and J called that TCRdb kept. Clones are partly lost; checked studies trace under half to an unresolved V gene and leave the rest unexplained. Across this sample there are roughly 300,000 clones, with 85% to 90% seen only once. Approximately 0.94% of the sample belongs to the ten largest clones. Sequenced sample: PBMCs. Receptors were obtained from a woman aged 18-29 years in good health and CMV-seronegative.

The V and J genes are TRBV18 and TRBJ2-3; 7 bases agree with TRBD2. Trimming removed 2 bases from V and 2 bases from J; junction bases left unmatched: 7. This CDR3 contains 16 residues. In germline, CDR1 is KGHSH, CDR2 LQKENI. CDR3 sequence reads: CASSPIRGSPTDTQYF. CDR3 in DNA: TGTGCCAGCTCACCAATACGCGGGAGCCCCACAGATACGCAGTATTTT.

The chain joins TRBV10-1 to TRBJ2-5; maybe TRBD1 (6 bases). CDR1 is WNHNN and CDR2 is SYGVQD in the germline V gene (reference sequence). V was pared by 2 bases and J by 5 bases, with 12 bases between. This CDR3 has 14 residues. CDR3 amino acids: CASSETGSWETQYF. The CDR3 DNA reads as TGCGCCAGCAGTGAGACAGGGTCTTGGGAGACCCAGTACTTC.

The CDR3 nucleotides read TGTGCCAGCTCACCCCGACAGGTCAGGGATGCAGATACGCAGTATTTT. Its protein product is CASSPRQVRDADTQYF. The chain joins TRBV18 to TRBJ2-3, with D perhaps TRBD1 (6 bases). From germline, CDR1 is KGHSH and CDR2 LQKENI. The CDR3 extends over 16 amino acids. The V gene lost 3 bases and the J gene lost 4 bases, with 17 bases spanning the gap. Complete variable domain (other parts from reference TRBV18 and TRBJ2-3): NAGVMQNPRHLVRRRGQEARLRCSPMKGHSHVYWYRQLPEEGLKFMVYLQKENIIDESGMPKERFSAEFPKEGPSILRIQQVVRGDSAAYFCASSPRQVRDADTQYFGPGTRLTVL.

The V and J genes are TRBV27 and TRBJ1-1; D is perhaps TRBD1 (5 bases). This CDR3 spans 14 amino acids. With 3 bases removed from V and 1 base from J, the gap between germline ends came to 9 bases. Germline CDR1 reads MNHEY; CDR2 reads SMNVEV (reference sequence). The DNA of the CDR3 is TGTGCCAGCAGTTTCGGGAGGGGGAACACTGAAGCTTTCTTT. This translates into CASSFGRGNTEAFF.

This chain joins TRBV28 and TRBJ2-7; no firm D call. CDR3 length equals 14 residues. The ends were cut back, 1 base at V and 0 bases at J, with 7 bases in the middle. CDR1 and CDR2 (germline): MDHEN, SYDVKM. The CDR3 sequence is CASSLSPNSYEQYF. The CDR3 DNA reads as TGTGCCAGCAGTTTATCGCCTAACTCCTACGAGCAGTACTTC.

This clone was observed a few times. The V and J genes are TRBV19 and TRBJ1-2; D remains unclear. This CDR3 contains 13 residues. The V and J ends lost 6 bases and 3 bases respectively, with 11 bases between them. Germline lookup yields CDR1 LNHDA and CDR2 SQIVND (reference sequence). CDR3 sequence reads: CASRGGRYYGYTF. The CDR3 bases are TGTGCCAGTAGGGGCGGGCGATACTATGGCTACACCTTC.

The V call is TRBV28, the J call TRBJ1-2; D unresolved. The CDR3 spans 15 residues. Germline CDR1 and CDR2: MDHEN and SYDVKM. The V gene lost 6 bases and the J gene lost 0 bases, with 14 bases spanning the gap. For the CDR3, the DNA is TGTGCCAGCAGCCCGCCACAGCGGTCTAACTATGGCTACACCTTC. It codes for CASSPPQRSNYGYTF.

This chain joins TRBV9 and TRBJ2-5, with D possibly matching TRBD1 (5 bases). This CDR3 comprises 15 residues. CDR1 and CDR2 from the germline V gene are SGDLS and YYNGEE. V shed 0 bases and J shed 2 bases, with 11 bases lying between them. The CDR3 here is CASSVDIRVQETQYF. CDR3 nucleotide sequence: TGTGCCAGCAGCGTAGATATCAGGGTACAAGAGACCCAGTACTTC.

The rearrangement joins TRBV28 to TRBJ1-2; 11 nucleotides match TRBD1. Trimming took 7 bases from V and 4 from J; bases not matched to a gene: 5. The CDR3 covers 14 residues. Germline CDR1 and CDR2: MDHEN and SYDVKM. The CDR3 sequence is CASKRTGGGYGYTF. For the CDR3, the DNA is TGTGCCAGCAAGAGGACAGGGGGCGGCTATGGCTACACCTTC.

J is TRBJ2-1 and V is TRBV19; 13 bases are a match to TRBD2. CDR1 and CDR2 from the germline V gene are LNHDA and SQIVND (reference sequence). The ends lost 2 bases at V and 10 bases at J; junction bases unmatched: 8. The CDR3 sequence is 16 residues long. CDR3 DNA: TGTGCCAGTAGTATAAGACTAGCGGGAGGTTCTGGAGAGCAGTTCTTC. This codes for CASSIRLAGGSGEQFF.

The genes are TRBV7-2 and TRBJ2-3; 7 nucleotides line up with TRBD2. Losses at the gene ends were 3 bases for V and 2 bases for J; bases not matched to a gene: 5. The CDR3 is 15 residues long. Germline-derived CDR1 and CDR2 are SGHTA and FQGNSA. The CDR3 nucleotides are TGTGCCAGCAGCTTTAGCGGGCACGCCACAGATACGCAGTATTTT. Its translation: CASSFSGHATDTQYF.

The chain couples TRBV27 to TRBJ1-6; possible D gene TRBD1, 6 bases. Germline assignment: CDR1 MNHEY and CDR2 SMNVEV (reference sequence). Trimming pared 2 bases from V and 4 bases from J, leaving 6 bases between. CDR3 length: 14 residues. CDR3 bases: TGTGCCAGCAGTTTAGGACAGTATAATTCACCCCTCCACTTT. Amino acid sequence: CASSLGQYNSPLHF.

DNA for the CDR3: TGTGCCAGCGCCGGAGGGGATGAGGTTCAAGAGACCCAGTACTTC. Translated, it gives CASAGGDEVQETQYF. The rearrangement uses TRBV6-1 and TRBJ2-5, with D possibly TRBD2 on 6 matching bases. CDR1 is MNHNS and CDR2 is SASEGT in the germline V gene. The CDR3 sequence is 15 residues long. With 8 bases removed from V and 2 bases from J, the gap between germline ends came to 18 bases.

This sequence joins TRBV6-5 and TRBJ1-5; D remains ambiguous. Germline CDR1 and CDR2: MNHEY and SVGAGI. Trimming shortened V by 6 bases and J by 4 bases, and 16 bases separated the two germline ends. This CDR3 comprises 15 residues. CDR3: CASRPGGGQNQPQHF. As DNA, the CDR3 is TGTGCCAGCAGGCCAGGAGGTGGGCAAAATCAGCCCCAGCATTTT.

This clone was recorded only once. This rearrangement joins TRBV9 to TRBJ1-3; TRBD1 agrees at 7 bases. Germline CDR1 and CDR2: SGDLS and YYNGEE. V trimming: 3 bases; J trimming: 8 bases; junction bases outside the gene matches: 14. The CDR3 has 16 amino acids. The CDR3 here is CASSDTDRNIFDTIYF. CDR3 nucleotides: TGTGCCAGCAGCGATACGGACAGGAACATTTTCGACACCATATATTTT. Full variable domain (missing parts from reference TRBV9 and TRBJ1-3): DSGVTQTPKHLITATGQRVTLRCSPRSGDLSVYWYQQSLDQGLQFLIQYYNGEERAKGNILERFSAQQFPDLHSELNLSSLELGDSALYFCASSDTDRNIFDTIYFGEGSWLTVV.

The J gene is TRBJ1-1, the V gene TRBV5-1, with 7 bases lining up with TRBD1. Germline V gene sequence: CDR1 SGHRS, CDR2 YFSETQ. The CDR3 runs to 15 residues. Losses at the gene ends were 0 bases for V and 6 bases for J; bases not matched to a gene: 8. CDR3 in DNA: TGCGCCAGCAGCTTGGAGACAGGGAACGGGGCTGAAGCTTTCTTT. Amino acids: CASSLETGNGAEAFF.

CDR3 amino acids: CAIRNQGTPEGEQFF. The CDR3 bases are TGTGCCATCAGGAATCAGGGGACCCCCGAGGGTGAGCAGTTCTTC. V is TRBV10-3 and J is TRBJ2-1; tentative D call: TRBD1 (6 bases). V was cut by 6 bases and J by 9 bases, with 21 bases left in between. Germline CDR1 ENHRY, CDR2 SYGVKD. The CDR3 covers 15 residues.

This sequence joins TRBV4-3 and TRBJ2-3; possible D gene TRBD1, 5 bases. The CDR3 is made up of 13 amino acids. Deletions cut 1 base from V and 4 bases from J, with 6 bases between. The germline V gene encodes CDR1 LGHNA and CDR2 YSLEER. The CDR3 reads CASSQGRADTQYF. The CDR3 DNA sequence: TGCGCCAGCAGCCAAGGCAGGGCAGATACGCAGTATTTT.